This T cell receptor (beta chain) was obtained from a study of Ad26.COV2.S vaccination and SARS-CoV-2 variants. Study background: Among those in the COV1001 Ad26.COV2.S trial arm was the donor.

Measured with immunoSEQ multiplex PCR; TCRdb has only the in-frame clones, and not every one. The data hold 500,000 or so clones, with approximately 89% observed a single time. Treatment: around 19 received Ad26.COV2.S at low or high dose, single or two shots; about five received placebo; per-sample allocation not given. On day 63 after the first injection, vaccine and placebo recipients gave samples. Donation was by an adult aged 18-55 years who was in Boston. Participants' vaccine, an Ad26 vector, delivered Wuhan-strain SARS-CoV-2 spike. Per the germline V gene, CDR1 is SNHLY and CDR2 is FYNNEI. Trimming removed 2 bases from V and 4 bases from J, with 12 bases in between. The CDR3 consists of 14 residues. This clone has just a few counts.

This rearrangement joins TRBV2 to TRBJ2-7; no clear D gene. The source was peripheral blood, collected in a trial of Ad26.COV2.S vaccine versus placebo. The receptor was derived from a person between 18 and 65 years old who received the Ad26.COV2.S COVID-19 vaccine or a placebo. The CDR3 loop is CASSELGIRYEQYF. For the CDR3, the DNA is TGTGCCAGCAGTGAATTGGGAATTCGGTACGAGCAGTACTTC.